Below are 27 T cell receptor beta chains sequenced from a single sample in a study of blood T cells in healthy people across ages. Then a second PCR, running about 7 to 11 cycles, was carried out with a sample-barcoded 5' primer and a J-beta primer mix. TCRdb re-derived calls from the 5' RACE reads in MiXCR, one entry per CDR3 protein. The sample lists 1.2 million to 1.5 million distinct CDR3 sequences, around 59% occurring once. The sequencing input was blood. The receptors shown here come from a man aged 18 to 30 in good health.

The gene calls are TRBV15 and TRBJ2-4, with 9 nucleotides matching TRBD1. The assigned J gene may be wrong: the sequence end matches TRBJ2-7 better. CDR3 length: 16 amino acids. Germline V CDR1 and CDR2: LNHNV, YYDKDF (reference sequence). The CDR3 spells CATSRGDRGVGYEQYF. As DNA, the CDR3 is TGTGCCACCAGCAGAGGTGACAGGGGGGTTGGGTACGAGCAGTACTTC.

This clonotype came up a few times. The chain uses TRBV5-1 and TRBJ2-5; no definite D call. This CDR3 contains 15 residues. With 1 base removed from V and 1 base from J, the gap between germline ends came to 11 bases. Per germline, CDR1 SGHRS and CDR2 YFSETQ. This chain's CDR3 is CASSLYRQIQETQYF. DNA of the CDR3: TGCGCCAGCAGCTTGTATCGGCAGATCCAAGAGACCCAGTACTTC.

This clonotype has only a few counts. The chain joins TRBV4-1 to TRBJ1-2, with a weak D call TRBD1 (5 bases). The V end was cut by 0 bases, the J end by 4 bases, with 18 bases between. Germline CDR1 reads MGHRA; CDR2 reads YSYEKL. CDR3 length: 17 residues. Written as DNA, the CDR3 is TGCGCCAGCAGCCAAGAAACCGCCGGGACGAGTCGCTATGGCTACACCTTC. Its protein is CASSQETAGTSRYGYTF.

This clonotype was counted only a few times. V usage is TRBV5-6 and J usage is TRBJ2-3; D is unclear. The CDR3 runs to 14 residues. Trimming took 4 bases from V and 2 from J, leaving 11 bases between them. CDR1 SGHDT and CDR2 YYEEEE come from the germline V gene. In DNA form, the CDR3 reads TGTGCCAGCAGCCGACCCACTATCACAGATACGCAGTATTTT. It codes for CASSRPTITDTQYF.

This chain uses TRBV20-1 with TRBJ1-5; D possibly corresponds to TRBD1 (6 bases). Germline CDR1 DFQATT, CDR2 SNEGSKA (reference sequence). V was shortened by 5 bases and J by 3 bases, with 11 bases between the two germline ends. The CDR3 is 13 amino acids. The CDR3 nucleotides read TGCAGTGCTCATCACAGGGACAATCAGCCCCAGCATTTT. Protein sequence: CSAHHRDNQPQHF.

V gene TRBV10-2 combines with J gene TRBJ2-5, with 8 bases lining up with TRBD2. Germline values: CDR1 WSHSY, CDR2 SAAADI. V lost 1 base to trimming and J lost 7 bases; unmatched junction nucleotides: 14. This CDR3 region has 17 residues. CDR3 loop: CASSEFSSGSSKGTQYF. CDR3 bases: TGCGCCAGCAGTGAGTTTTCTAGCGGGTCCTCCAAGGGGACCCAGTACTTC.

The sample holds a few counts of this clonotype. J is TRBJ2-4 and V is TRBV28, with D perhaps assigned TRBD1 or TRBD2 (5 bases each). With the DNA end fitting TRBJ2-7 better, the J assignment may be wrong. Germline CDR1 and CDR2: MDHEN and SYDVKM. CDR3 size: 12 residues. This CDR3 is CASSRGDDEQYF. CDR3 coding DNA: TGTGCCAGCAGTAGGGGAGACGACGAGCAGTACTTC.

The CDR3 sequence: CSATGHLYGYTF. CDR3 sequence (DNA): TGCAGTGCTACGGGACACCTCTATGGCTACACCTTC. J is TRBJ1-2 and V is TRBV20-1; TRBD1 is a possible D gene (6 bases). CDR3 length: 12 residues. Germline V lookup: CDR1 DFQATT, CDR2 SNEGSKA (reference sequence). V lost 4 bases, J lost 4 bases, and 10 bases lay in between.

Regarding this clonotype: The junction departs from germline at one end; a sequencing error may be responsible. The gene calls are TRBV15 and TRBJ1-5; 8 positions agree with TRBD1. Germline loops: CDR1 LNHNV, CDR2 YYDKDF (reference sequence). This CDR3 has 17 residues. The CDR3 region is CATSGEGTGQRGLPQHF. The CDR3 nucleotides read TGTGCCACCAGCGGAGAGGGGACAGGCCAGCGTGGTCTGCCCCAGCATTTT. The full variable domain, completed using reference TRBV15 and TRBJ1-5, is DAMVIQNPRYQVTQFGKPVTLSCSQTLNHNVMYWYQQKSSQAPKLLFHYYDKDFNNEADTPDNFQSRRPNTSFCFLDIRSPGLGDTAMYLCATSGEGTGQRGLPQHFGDGTRLSIL.

Here the CDR3 DNA reads TGTGCCAGCAGCTTAGTAGCCGGCTTCCAAGAGACCCAGTACTTC. This translates into CASSLVAGFQETQYF. The chain recombines TRBV7-2 with TRBJ2-5; no firm D call. Looked up from germline, CDR1 is SGHTA and CDR2 is FQGNSA. With 1 base removed from V and 1 base from J, the gap between germline ends came to 10 bases. The length of the CDR3 is 15 residues.

The count of this clonotype is one. The chain joins TRBV12-3 or TRBV12-4 to TRBJ2-6, with D perhaps matching TRBD1 (5 bases). The CDR3 is made up of 13 amino acids. V lost 9 bases, J lost 5 bases, and 11 bases lay in between. This chain's CDR3 is CARVTAWANVLTF. The CDR3 DNA is TGTGCCAGAGTGACAGCCTGGGCCAACGTCCTGACTTTC.

The V call is TRBV7-2, the J call TRBJ2-3; the D is unclear. The V and J ends lost 6 bases and 0 bases respectively, with 13 bases between them. This CDR3 has 15 amino acids. The germline gives CDR1 SGHTA, CDR2 FQGNSA. In DNA, the CDR3 is TGTGCCAGCAGAGCCGACCGGGCTAGCACAGATACGCAGTATTTT. Translated, it gives CASRADRASTDTQYF.

The rearrangement links TRBV7-2 to TRBJ2-1, with D possibly TRBD1 on 5 matching bases. Germline lookup yields CDR1 SGHTA and CDR2 FQGNSA. This CDR3 has 16 residues. V shed 1 base and J shed 7 bases, with 17 bases lying between them. The DNA for the CDR3 is TGTGCCAGCAGCTTAGGCTCCCAGGGCCTATGGAATGAGCAGTTCTTC. Its translation is CASSLGSQGLWNEQFF.

This chain links TRBV11-2 with TRBJ1-1; D is undetermined. CDR1 is SGHAT, CDR2 FQNNGV, per germline. V gave up 5 bases and J gave up 1 base, with 11 bases separating them. The CDR3 covers 14 residues. CDR3 in amino acids: CASSKNHANTEAFF. CDR3 nucleotide sequence: TGTGCCAGCAGCAAGAACCACGCGAACACTGAAGCTTTCTTT.

The chain couples TRBV6-2 or TRBV6-3 to TRBJ2-3; D is perhaps TRBD1 or TRBD2 (5 bases each). The germline gives CDR1 MNHEY, CDR2 SVGEGT. This CDR3 contains 14 residues. The V and J ends lost 8 bases and 3 bases respectively, with 15 bases between them. CDR3 bases: TGTGCCAGCTGGGGGAGTCTGATTACAGATACGCAGTATTTT. It codes for CASWGSLITDTQYF.

This clonotype was observed a few times. V gene TRBV20-1 combines with J gene TRBJ2-3, with 10 nucleotides matching TRBD2. Germline V gene sequence: CDR1 DFQATT, CDR2 SNEGSKA (reference sequence). V was clipped by 5 bases and J by 1 base; unmatched bases: 6. This CDR3 is built from 15 residues. The CDR3 loop reads CSASRTSGRTDTQYF. The CDR3 nucleotides are TGCAGTGCTTCCCGGACTAGCGGACGCACAGATACGCAGTATTTT.

This clonotype has more than one count but fewer than ten. The rearrangement links TRBV29-1 to TRBJ2-2, with D uncertain. The CDR3 is 11 residues long. Germline lookup yields CDR1 SQVTM and CDR2 ANQGSEA. V lost 3 bases and J lost 4, with 3 bases in between. DNA of the CDR3: TGCAGCGTTGATGGCACCGGGGAGCTGTTTTTT. Translated, it gives CSVDGTGELFF.

The chain employs TRBV9 and TRBJ2-5; D unresolved. CDR3 length: 12 residues. The V gene's germline CDR1 is SGDLS and CDR2 YYNGEE. V lost 0 bases and J 5 bases, leaving 5 bases between the germline ends. Here the CDR3 DNA reads TGTGCCAGCAGCGTAGGGTCTGAGACCCAGTACTTC. Protein product: CASSVGSETQYF.

J is TRBJ1-1 and V is TRBV29-1; D may be TRBD1 (5 bases). The CDR3 contains 15 residues. V gave up 3 bases and J gave up 1 base, with 15 bases separating them. Germline V gives CDR1 SQVTM, CDR2 ANQGSEA. The CDR3 region has the DNA TGCAGCGTTGAGGGATGGGGAGGGGAGAACACTGAAGCTTTCTTT. It encodes CSVEGWGGENTEAFF.

This chain joins TRBV10-3 and TRBJ2-1, with 9 bases identical to TRBD1. The CDR3 is made up of 14 amino acids. Germline values: CDR1 ENHRY, CDR2 SYGVKD. Unmatched junction bases numbered 6, after V lost 7 bases and J lost 5 bases. This chain's CDR3 is CAITGGQGDNEQFF. The CDR3 DNA is TGTGCCATCACCGGGGGACAGGGTGACAATGAGCAGTTCTTC.

This clonotype was observed many times. V and J are TRBV7-4 and TRBJ2-7; D possibly matches TRBD1 or TRBD2 (6 bases each). Trimming left V 2 bases short and J 3 bases short, with 20 bases between. Per germline, CDR1 SGHVT and CDR2 SQSDAQ. The CDR3 is 17 residues long. The CDR3 DNA is TGTGCCAGCAGCTTAACGGCGGGACACGACCTGATCTACGAGCAGTACTTC. It codes for CASSLTAGHDLIYEQYF.

The chain is built from TRBV20-1 and TRBJ2-7; TRBD2 aligns across 10 bases. Trimming removed 1 base from V and 3 bases from J; junction bases left unmatched: 6. Germline loops: CDR1 DFQATT, CDR2 SNEGSKA (reference sequence). This CDR3 is built from 15 residues. CDR3 sequence reads: CSARALASGSYEQYF. In DNA, the CDR3 is TGCAGTGCTAGAGCTCTAGCTAGCGGGAGCTACGAGCAGTACTTC.

A remark on this clonotype: This may be a read error: a much more frequent sequence differs by one nucleotide. V and J are TRBV29-1 and TRBJ2-3, with 8 bases that match TRBD1. Germline CDR1 reads SQVTM; CDR2 reads ANQGSEA. CDR3 length: 13 residues. V lost 4 bases, J lost 2 bases, and 2 bases stayed unmatched. Written as DNA, the CDR3 is TGCAGCGTTGGGGGACAGGTCACAGATACGCAGTATTTT. Its protein is CSVGGQVTDTQYF.

This clonotype was observed at least ten times. The chain is built from TRBV29-1 and TRBJ2-3; maybe TRBD1 (5 bases). CDR3 length: 14 amino acids. Germline CDR1 SQVTM, CDR2 ANQGSEA. Trimming took 3 bases from V and 2 from J, leaving 12 bases between them. The CDR3 DNA is TGCAGCGTTGAGAGTTCAGGGTCCACAGATACGCAGTATTTT. This sequence encodes CSVESSGSTDTQYF.

The chain links TRBV5-1 to TRBJ1-4, with D possibly matching TRBD1 (5 bases). The CDR3 runs to 15 residues. Trimming left V 5 bases short and J 0 bases short, with 11 bases between. The germline CDR1 and CDR2 sequences are SGHRS and YFSETQ. CDR3 region: CASSRDGATNEKLFF. The CDR3 nucleotides are TGCGCCAGCAGTAGGGACGGGGCAACTAATGAAAAACTGTTTTTT.

This clonotype was observed a handful of times. The chain carries TRBV7-2 and TRBJ2-5; 8 bases map to TRBD2. The V gene's germline CDR1 is SGHTA and CDR2 FQGNSA. V was pared by 3 bases and J by 5 bases, with 8 bases of the junction left unmatched. The CDR3 covers 15 residues. Written as DNA, the CDR3 is TGTGCCAGCAGCTTCGCAGGTAGCGGGAAGGAGACCCAGTACTTC. It is translated as CASSFAGSGKETQYF.

The V gene is TRBV5-1, the J gene TRBJ2-3; D not resolved. CDR1 SGHRS and CDR2 YFSETQ come from the germline V gene. V was clipped by 0 bases and J by 8 bases, with 10 bases between them. CDR3 size: 13 residues. CDR3 region: CASSLDNGATQYF. CDR3 DNA: TGCGCCAGCAGCTTGGACAACGGAGCTACGCAGTATTTT.